The T cell receptor (beta chain) under discussion was sequenced for a study of CD8 T cells in ankylosing spondylitis. This CDR3 has 12 amino acids. Germline V gene lookup returns CDR1 SEHNR and CDR2 FQNEAQ (reference sequence). A note on this clonotype: The target antigen is unknown. One end of the junction fails to match germline, which may point to a read error.

Overall study findings and caveats: Matched synovial fluid from ankylosing spondylitis patients was reported to be enriched for disease-linked clones.

From the 5' RACE reads, TCRdb called clonotypes with MiXCR, one entry per CDR3 protein. The sample consists of 160,000 or so distinct CDR3 sequences, 9.5% to 10% of them appearing once. The chain carries TRBV7-9 and TRBJ2-7; D is unclear. The sequence was collected from a female donor with ankylosing spondylitis or in good health (not recorded which). Sequencing used blood, either unsorted or a sorted T cell fraction (not recorded which). The CDR3 here is CASSLRADRMFF. CDR3 DNA sequence: TGTGCCAGCAGCTTAAGAGCCGACCGTATGTTCTTC.